The 20 T cell receptor beta chains below all came from one sample that was sequenced in a study of regulatory T cells in long-lasting Graves disease. Building the TCR beta libraries relied on iRepertoire HTBI primers, and CDR3 regions underwent Arm-PCR. MiXCR, applied by TCRdb to the multiplex PCR reads, yields one record per CDR3 protein. This sample has approximately 400,000 distinct CDR3 sequences, with 23% found just once. Indicated time point: persistent/refractory GD, antithyroid drugs over 5 years with positive TRAb. RNA extracted from PBMCs served as the sequencing template. The starting material was peripheral blood mononuclear cells (PBMCs), obtained when the disease was refractory, from a patient treated with antithyroid drugs. The receptors shown here come from a female donor with Graves disease.

In its sample, this clonotype was seen a few times. The gene calls are TRBV7-9 and TRBJ2-7; 7 bases fit TRBD1. CDR1 SEHNR and CDR2 FQNEAQ come from the germline V gene (reference sequence). Losses at the gene ends were 5 bases for V and 2 bases for J; bases not matched to a gene: 6. The CDR3 is 14 residues long. DNA for the CDR3: TGTGCCAGCAGCACCCTGACAGGGACCTACGAGCAGTACTTC. Translated, it gives CASSTLTGTYEQYF.

In this sample, this clonotype turned up many times. The chain carries TRBV28 and TRBJ1-2, with 9 bases identical to TRBD1. V was clipped by 6 bases and J by 4 bases; unmatched bases: 3. The CDR3 runs 13 residues. Germline-derived CDR1 and CDR2 are MDHEN and SYDVKM. DNA for the CDR3: TGTGCCAGCAGGGGGACAGGGCGCTATGGCTACACCTTC. This gives the protein CASRGTGRYGYTF.

Concerning this clonotype itself: A much larger clone lies a single base off, so this may be a read error. The genes are TRBV6-2 or TRBV6-3 and TRBJ2-6, with TRBD1 as a possible D gene (5 bases). Germline V lookup: CDR1 MNHEY, CDR2 SVGEGT. The CDR3 contains 13 residues. In DNA form, the CDR3 reads TGTGCCACTCGAGGCTCTGGGGCCAACGTCCTGGCTTTC. Encoded protein: CATRGSGANVLAF.

The sample holds a few counts of this clonotype. This chain joins TRBV5-1 and TRBJ1-2; 7 bases are a match to TRBD1. Germline V gene data show CDR1 as SGHRS and CDR2 as YFSETQ. The CDR3 has 13 residues. Unmatched junction bases numbered 4, after V lost 4 bases and J lost 4 bases. The CDR3 reads CASSEGQSYGYTF. DNA for the CDR3: TGCGCCAGCAGCGAGGGACAGTCCTATGGCTACACCTTC.

This clonotype showed up many times. The V and J genes are TRBV30 and TRBJ1-5; TRBD1 is a possible D gene (6 bases). The germline V and J ends were trimmed by 2 bases and 2 bases, with 7 bases remaining between them. The CDR3 loop spans 13 amino acids. CDR1 GTSNPN and CDR2 SVGIG come from the germline V gene (reference sequence). CDR3 amino acids: CAWSRQGNQPQHF. CDR3 nucleotides: TGTGCCTGGAGTAGACAGGGCAATCAGCCCCAGCATTTT. Using reference TRBV30 and TRBJ1-5 for the parts outside the CDR3, the full variable domain is SQTIHQWPATLVQPVGSPLSLECTVEGTSNPNLYWYRQAAGRGLQLLFYSVGIGQISSEVPQNLSASRPQDRQFILSSKKLLLSDSGFYLCAWSRQGNQPQHFGDGTRLSIL.

The genes are TRBV28 and TRBJ2-7; TRBD1 matches 8 bases. Germline CDR1 reads MDHEN; CDR2 reads SYDVKM. Germline trimming cut 5 bases from V and 0 bases from J; bases unmatched to any gene: 6. The CDR3 runs 15 residues. CDR3 nucleotides: TGTGCCAGCAGTGGGGGACAGGAAGCCTCCTACGAGCAGTACTTC. The encoded protein is CASSGGQEASYEQYF.

The chain is built from TRBV4-1 and TRBJ2-1; no clear D gene. Trimming cost V 2 bases and J 11 bases, with 13 bases left between them. This CDR3 is built from 13 residues. The germline V gene encodes CDR1 MGHRA and CDR2 YSYEKL. CDR3 sequence reads: CASSQQDRRQQFF. The CDR3 DNA is TGCGCCAGCAGCCAACAGGACCGGCGGCAGCAGTTCTTC.

V usage is TRBV9 and J usage is TRBJ2-1, with 7 bases aligning to TRBD2. The CDR3 sequence is 13 residues long. CDR1 is SGDLS and CDR2 is YYNGEE in the germline V gene. After removal of 1 base from V and 5 bases from J, the junction contained 0 bases not matched to a gene. The CDR3 reads CASSVSGNNEQFF. The CDR3 region has the DNA TGTGCCAGCAGCGTAAGCGGGAACAATGAGCAGTTCTTC.

This chain links TRBV11-2 with TRBJ2-1; TRBD2 aligns across 9 bases. In germline, CDR1 is SGHAT, CDR2 FQNNGV. With V trimmed by 0 bases and J by 6 bases, 6 bases remained unmatched. This CDR3 contains 16 residues. CDR3 in DNA: TGTGCCAGCAGCTTAGAGTGGCCTAGCGGGACCAATGAGCAGTTCTTC. Its translation: CASSLEWPSGTNEQFF.

This clonotype was observed a few times. The J gene is TRBJ1-5, the V gene TRBV27; D remains unclear. The CDR3 runs to 13 residues. Trimming shortened V by 5 bases and J by 7 bases, and 12 bases separated the two germline ends. The germline V gene encodes CDR1 MNHEY and CDR2 SMNVEV (reference sequence). In DNA form, the CDR3 reads TGTGCCAGCAGTCCCCGGTCGGAGCAGCCCCAGCATTTT. Translating it yields CASSPRSEQPQHF.

The genes are TRBV6-1 and TRBJ1-5; no firm D call. V was trimmed by 0 bases and J by 5 bases, leaving 5 bases between them. The CDR3 runs 13 residues. CDR1 and CDR2 from the germline V gene are MNHNS and SASEGT. CDR3 sequence reads: CASSEAGDQPQHF. The CDR3, as DNA: TGTGCCAGCAGTGAAGCAGGAGATCAGCCCCAGCATTTT.

This clonotype was observed many times. The chain is built from TRBV20-1 and TRBJ2-1; D unresolved. With 1 base removed from V and 5 bases from J, the gap between germline ends came to 6 bases. The CDR3 length is 12 residues. The germline CDR1 and CDR2 sequences are DFQATT and SNEGSKA (reference sequence). DNA of the CDR3: TGCAGTGCTAGAGTTGGACACAATGAGCAGTTCTTC. It codes for CSARVGHNEQFF.

This clonotype was found many times. This chain uses TRBV12-3 or TRBV12-4 with TRBJ2-7, with D perhaps matching TRBD2 (6 bases). The CDR3 is 14 residues long. Trimming left V 4 bases short and J 1 base short, with 11 bases between. CDR3 sequence (DNA): TGTGCCAGCAGTTCCTTAGCGGAATCCTACGAGCAGTACTTC. Translated, it gives CASSSLAESYEQYF.

The chain carries TRBV30 and TRBJ1-2, with 8 bases aligning to TRBD1. Germline lookup yields CDR1 GTSNPN and CDR2 SVGIG (reference sequence). This CDR3 has 15 residues. With V trimmed by 2 bases and J by 3 bases, 8 bases remained unmatched. CDR3 in DNA: TGTGCCTGGAGTCCCCAGGGGGCGCGGTACTATGGCTACACCTTC. Its protein is CAWSPQGARYYGYTF. Full variable domain (missing parts from reference TRBV30 and TRBJ1-2): SQTIHQWPATLVQPVGSPLSLECTVEGTSNPNLYWYRQAAGRGLQLLFYSVGIGQISSEVPQNLSASRPQDRQFILSSKKLLLSDSGFYLCAWSPQGARYYGYTFGSGTRLTVV.

The gene calls are TRBV27 and TRBJ2-7, with D hard to call. CDR1 MNHEY and CDR2 SMNVEV come from the germline V gene (reference sequence). This CDR3 is built from 12 residues. Between the trimmed V and J ends, which lost 7 bases and 9 bases, there was a span of 16 bases. The DNA for the CDR3 is TGTGCCAGCACCTCATACATTGGGCGGCAGTACTTC. Its translation: CASTSYIGRQYF.

The rearrangement uses TRBV19 and TRBJ1-1; 7 bases fit TRBD1. V lost 3 bases to trimming and J lost 1 base; unmatched junction nucleotides: 5. This CDR3 is built from 15 residues. Germline loops: CDR1 LNHDA, CDR2 SQIVND (reference sequence). CDR3 loop: CASSIRQGQNTEAFF. The DNA of the CDR3 is TGTGCCAGTAGTATCCGACAGGGACAGAACACTGAAGCTTTCTTT.

The sample holds many counts of this clonotype. This chain joins TRBV7-2 and TRBJ1-6; tentative D call: TRBD1 (6 bases). V dropped 5 bases and J dropped 3 bases, with 8 bases sitting between them. CDR3 length: 14 amino acids. Germline V lookup: CDR1 SGHTA, CDR2 FQGNSA. CDR3 in DNA: TGTGCCAGCAGCGCAGGGGACTATAATTCACCCCTCCACTTT. Its protein is CASSAGDYNSPLHF.

This clonotype was detected a few times. The chain is built from TRBV24-1 and TRBJ1-4, with a weak D call TRBD1 (6 bases). The CDR3 is 15 residues long. Germline values: CDR1 KGHDR, CDR2 SFDVKD. V dropped 4 bases and J dropped 5 bases, with 13 bases sitting between them. In DNA form, the CDR3 reads TGTGCCACCAGTGACCCAACAGGGCCGAATGAAAAACTGTTTTTT. As protein: CATSDPTGPNEKLFF.

The rearrangement uses TRBV7-2 and TRBJ2-7; 9 positions match TRBD1. Per the germline V gene, CDR1 is SGHTA and CDR2 is FQGNSA. The CDR3 runs to 16 residues. Trimming cost V 2 bases and J 3 bases; bases outside gene matches: 8. The CDR3 sequence: CASSLPRDRARYEQYF. The CDR3 nucleotides read TGTGCCAGCAGCTTACCCCGGGACAGGGCCCGCTACGAGCAGTACTTC.

On this clonotype: A much larger clone lies a single base off, so this may be a read error. The chain employs TRBV6-2 or TRBV6-3 and TRBJ2-4; 8 bases align to TRBD2. Germline lookup yields CDR1 MNHEY and CDR2 SVGEGT. The CDR3 covers 15 residues. CDR3 nucleotides: TGTGCCAGCATAGCGGGATTCGGCGCCAAAAACATTCAGCACTTC. It translates to CASIAGFGAKNIQHF.